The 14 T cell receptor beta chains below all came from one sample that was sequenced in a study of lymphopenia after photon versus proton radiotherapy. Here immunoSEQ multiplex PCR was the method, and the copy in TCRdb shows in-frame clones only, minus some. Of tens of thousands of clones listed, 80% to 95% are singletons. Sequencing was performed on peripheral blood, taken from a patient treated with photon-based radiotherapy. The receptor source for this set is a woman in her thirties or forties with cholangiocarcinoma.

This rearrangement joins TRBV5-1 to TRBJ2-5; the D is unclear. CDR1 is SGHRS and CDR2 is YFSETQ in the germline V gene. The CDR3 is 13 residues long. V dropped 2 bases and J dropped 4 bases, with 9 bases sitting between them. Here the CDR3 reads CASSFGSGETQYF. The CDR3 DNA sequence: TGCGCCAGCAGCTTCGGGTCCGGAGAGACCCAGTACTTC. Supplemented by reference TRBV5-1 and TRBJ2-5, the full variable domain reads KAGVTQTPRYLIKTRGQQVTLSCSPISGHRSVSWYQQTPGQGLQFLFEYFSETQRNKGNFPGRFSGRQFSNSRSEMNVSTLELGDSALYLCASSFGSGETQYFGPGTRLLVL.

CDR3 region: CASSLDVAGEPYNEQFF. DNA for the CDR3: TGTGCCAGCAGCTTAGATGTAGCGGGAGAGCCCTACAATGAGCAGTTCTTC. The chain uses TRBV11-3 and TRBJ2-1, with TRBD2 matching 9 bases. V was pared by 0 bases and J by 2 bases, with 5 bases of the junction left unmatched. Germline-derived CDR1 and CDR2 are SGHNT and YENEEA. The CDR3 is made up of 17 amino acids.

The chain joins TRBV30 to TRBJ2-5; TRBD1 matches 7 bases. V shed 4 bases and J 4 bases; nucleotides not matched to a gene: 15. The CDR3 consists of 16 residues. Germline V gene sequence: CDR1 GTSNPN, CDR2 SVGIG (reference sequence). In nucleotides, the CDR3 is TGTGCCTGGACCAGAGGGAGAGGGGGCTCCCTAGAGACCCAGTACTTC. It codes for CAWTRGRGGSLETQYF.

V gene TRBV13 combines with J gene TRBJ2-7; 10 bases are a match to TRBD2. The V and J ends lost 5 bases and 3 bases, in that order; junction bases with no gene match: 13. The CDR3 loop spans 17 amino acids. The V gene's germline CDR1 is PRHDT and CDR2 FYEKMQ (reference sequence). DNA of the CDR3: TGTGCCAGCAGCGAAAGGGGGGCTAGCGGGAGCATCTACGAGCAGTACTTC. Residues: CASSERGASGSIYEQYF.

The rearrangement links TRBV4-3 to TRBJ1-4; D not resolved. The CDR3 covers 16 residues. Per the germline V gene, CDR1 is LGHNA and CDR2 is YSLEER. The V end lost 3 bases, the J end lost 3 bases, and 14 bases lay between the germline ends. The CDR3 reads CASSQGGVSPNEKLFF. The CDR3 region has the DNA TGCGCCAGCAGCCAGGGTGGGGTCAGCCCTAATGAAAAACTGTTTTTT.

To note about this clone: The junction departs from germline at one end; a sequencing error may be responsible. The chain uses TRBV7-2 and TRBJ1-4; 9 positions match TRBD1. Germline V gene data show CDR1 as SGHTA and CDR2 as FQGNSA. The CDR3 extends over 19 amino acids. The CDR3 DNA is TGTGCCAGCAGCTTGGGGGACGCCGGGACAGGGTATCCTAAGGAAAAACTGTTTTTT. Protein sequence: CASSLGDAGTGYPKEKLFF.

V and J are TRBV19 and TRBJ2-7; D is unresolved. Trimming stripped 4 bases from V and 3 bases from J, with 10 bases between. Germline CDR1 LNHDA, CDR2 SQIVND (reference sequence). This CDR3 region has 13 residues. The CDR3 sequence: CASSTGGGYEQYF. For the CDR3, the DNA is TGTGCCAGTAGTACCGGTGGTGGCTACGAGCAGTACTTC. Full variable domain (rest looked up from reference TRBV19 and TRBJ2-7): DGGITQSPKYLFRKEGQNVTLSCEQNLNHDAMYWYRQDPGQGLRLIYYSQIVNDFQKGDIAEGYSVSREKKESFPLTVTSAQKNPTAFYLCASSTGGGYEQYFGPGTRLTVT.

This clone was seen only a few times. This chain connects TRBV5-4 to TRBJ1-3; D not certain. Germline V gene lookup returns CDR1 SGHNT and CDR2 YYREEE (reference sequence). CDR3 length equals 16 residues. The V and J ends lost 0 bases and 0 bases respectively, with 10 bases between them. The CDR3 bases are TGTGCCAGCAGCTTGGCCGACGGCGGCTCTGGAAACACCATATATTTT. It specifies CASSLADGGSGNTIYF.

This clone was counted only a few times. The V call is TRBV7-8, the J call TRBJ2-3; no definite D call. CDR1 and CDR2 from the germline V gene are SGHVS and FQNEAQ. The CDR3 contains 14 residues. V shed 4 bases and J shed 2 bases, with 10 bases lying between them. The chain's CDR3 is CASSWVGLTDTQYF. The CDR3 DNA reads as TGTGCCAGCAGCTGGGTGGGCCTCACAGATACGCAGTATTTT.

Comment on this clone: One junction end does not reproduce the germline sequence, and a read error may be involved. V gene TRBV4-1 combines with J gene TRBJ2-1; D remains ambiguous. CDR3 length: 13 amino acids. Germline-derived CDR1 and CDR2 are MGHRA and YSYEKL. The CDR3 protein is CASSQEVVGAMLF. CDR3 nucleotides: TGCGCCAGCAGCCAAGAGGTAGTCGGCGCCATGCTCTTC.

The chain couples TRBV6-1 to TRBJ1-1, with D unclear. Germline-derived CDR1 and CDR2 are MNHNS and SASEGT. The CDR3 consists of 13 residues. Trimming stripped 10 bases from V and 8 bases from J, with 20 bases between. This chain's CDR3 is CATQELGRGEAFF. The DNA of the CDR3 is TGTGCCACCCAGGAATTAGGCCGCGGAGAAGCTTTCTTT.

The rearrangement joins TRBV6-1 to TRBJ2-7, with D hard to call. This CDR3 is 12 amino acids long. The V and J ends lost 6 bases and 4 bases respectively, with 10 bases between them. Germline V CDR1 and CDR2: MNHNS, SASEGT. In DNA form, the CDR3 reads TGTGCCAGCAGGGTTAACAGTTACGAGCAGTACTTC. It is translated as CASRVNSYEQYF.

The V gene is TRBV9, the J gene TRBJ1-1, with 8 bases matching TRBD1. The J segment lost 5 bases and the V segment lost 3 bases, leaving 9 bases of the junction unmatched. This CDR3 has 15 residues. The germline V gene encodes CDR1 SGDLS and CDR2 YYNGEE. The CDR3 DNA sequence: TGTGCCAGCAGCGACAGGACAGGGTCGGGGACTGAAGCTTTCTTT. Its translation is CASSDRTGSGTEAFF. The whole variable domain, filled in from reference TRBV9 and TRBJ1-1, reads DSGVTQTPKHLITATGQRVTLRCSPRSGDLSVYWYQQSLDQGLQFLIQYYNGEERAKGNILERFSAQQFPDLHSELNLSSLELGDSALYFCASSDRTGSGTEAFFGQGTRLTVV.

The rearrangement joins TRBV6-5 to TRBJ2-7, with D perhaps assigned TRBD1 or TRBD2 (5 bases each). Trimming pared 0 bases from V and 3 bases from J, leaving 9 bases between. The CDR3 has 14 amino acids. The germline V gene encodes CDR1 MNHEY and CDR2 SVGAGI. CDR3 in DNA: TGTGCCAGCAGTTACTCGGGACGGAACTACGAGCAGTACTTC. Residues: CASSYSGRNYEQYF.